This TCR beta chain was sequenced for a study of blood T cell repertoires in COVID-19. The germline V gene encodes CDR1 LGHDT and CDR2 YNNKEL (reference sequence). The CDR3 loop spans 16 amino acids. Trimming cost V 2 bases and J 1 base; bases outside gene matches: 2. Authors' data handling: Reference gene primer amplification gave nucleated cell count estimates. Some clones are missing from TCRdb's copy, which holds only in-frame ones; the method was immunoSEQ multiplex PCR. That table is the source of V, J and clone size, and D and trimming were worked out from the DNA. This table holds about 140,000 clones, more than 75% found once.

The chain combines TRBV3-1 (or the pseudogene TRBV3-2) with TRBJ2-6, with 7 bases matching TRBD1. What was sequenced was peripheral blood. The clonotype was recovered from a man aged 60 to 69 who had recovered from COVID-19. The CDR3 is CASSQLRGSGANVLTF. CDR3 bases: TGTGCCAGCAGCCAACTCAGGGGGTCTGGGGCCAACGTCCTGACTTTC.